This T cell receptor (beta chain) appears in the sequencing data of a study of cytomegalovirus exposure and HLA in healthy donors. The primer mix had 60 Vbeta and 13 Jbeta primers. TCRdb keeps only in-frame clones here, not all; method: immunoSEQ multiplex PCR. The sample includes under 200,000 clones, over 70% seen only once; the top ten take around 7%. CDR1 and CDR2 from the germline V gene are ENHRY and SYGVKD. The J segment lost 1 base and the V segment lost 10 bases, leaving 5 bases of the junction unmatched. CDR3 length: 14 amino acids. With respect to this clone: Its matching antigen is unknown.

Study-level results: Researchers reported in a later analysis that common viral pathogens appeared linked to several top clusters. About 87% or about 30% of the time was how often most TCR beta V segments were productive, according to an earlier analysis. TCR sequences were mostly rare, though some public TCRs occurred in many donors.

Likely unrecorded immune exposures existed in these nominally healthy donors. This sequence joins TRBV10-3 and TRBJ2-2; 8 bases align to TRBD1. Sequencing input: PBMCs. The receptor was isolated from a woman between 35 and 50 years old in good health and CMV-seropositive. The CDR3 bases are TGTGCCACAACTGGACAGGGGAACACCGGGGAGCTGTTTTTT. This codes for CATTGQGNTGELFF.